The 19 T cell receptor beta chains reported below all come from one sample, sequenced in a study of tissue T cells after allogeneic stem cell transplantation. The data were produced by immunoSEQ multiplex PCR, yet TCRdb's version contains in-frame clones alone and is incomplete. This sample carries some 6,000 clones, about 43% of them seen once, and the ten largest clones take 39%. Regarding time point: mouse harvest day 14 after allogeneic transplant. The graft held 10^6 splenic CD5+ T cells and 10^7 T-cell-depleted bone marrow cells. Material for sequencing was gut tissue. The receptor set was obtained from a female BALB/c mouse given C57BL/6 T cells with graft-versus-host disease after an allogeneic hematopoietic cell transplant.

This clone was counted once. The gene names given are mouse names. The sequenced fragment ends 1 residue before the CDR3 boundary, so the rest is inferred from the germline J gene. This chain joins TRBV17 and TRBJ2-3, with D unclear. CDR3 length equals 15 residues. V was shortened by 1 base and J by 0 bases, with 8 bases between the two germline ends. CDR1 is MNHDT and CDR2 is YYDKIL in the germline V gene. The CDR3: CASSRGQNSAETLYF. The CDR3 DNA, read in part, is TGTGCTAGCAGTAGAGGCCAAAATAGTGCAGAAACGCTGTAT.

To note about this clone: Gene and germline names: mouse. The CDR3 goes on 1 residue after the read ends, and that part is filled in from the germline J gene. The gene calls are TRBV3 and TRBJ1-1; TRBD1 agrees at 10 bases. The V gene's germline CDR1 is SNHLY and CDR2 FYNGKV (reference sequence). V lost 4 bases, J lost 10 bases, and 3 bases stayed unmatched. CDR3 length equals 12 residues. Incomplete CDR3 DNA: TGTGCCAGCAGCTCCGACAGGGGGCCAGTCTTC. Its translation: CASSSDRGPVF. Given in full, the CDR3 is CASSSDRGPVFF.

Note on this clone: Gene names refer to mouse genes. Coverage ceases 1 residue before the CDR3 finishes, and the germline J gene fills in the end. This chain links TRBV29 with TRBJ1-5; tentatively, D is TRBD1 (6 bases). The ends were cut back, 7 bases at V and 1 base at J, with 11 bases in the middle. The CDR3 sequence is 14 residues long. Germline V lookup: CDR1 MSHET, CDR2 SYDVDS. Partial CDR3 DNA: TGTGCTAGCAACCGGGACACCAACAACCAGGCTCCGCTT. Translating it yields CASNRDTNNQAPL. In full, the CDR3 is CASNRDTNNQAPLF. Full variable domain (remainder filled in from reference TRBV29 and TRBJ1-5): DMKVTQMPRYLIKRMGENVLLECGQDMSHETMYWYRQDPGLGLQLIYISYDVDSNSEGDIPKGYRVSRKKREHFSLILDSAKTNQTSVYFCASNRDTNNQAPLFGEGTRLSVL.

Worth noting for this clone: Gene labels here are mouse ones. The read terminates 1 residue ahead of where the CDR3 ends, so the germline J gene completes it. The J gene is TRBJ1-4, the V gene TRBV26; possibly TRBD1 for D (6 bases). CDR3 length: 14 amino acids. Trimming stripped 3 bases from V and 3 bases from J, with 8 bases between. The germline gives CDR1 KGHPV, CDR2 FQNQEV (reference sequence). The CDR3 bases that were read are TGTGCCAGCAGTCTCCAGGGGACCAACGAAAGATTATTT. Translating it yields CASSLQGTNERLF. The full CDR3 sequence reads CASSLQGTNERLFF.

A remark on this clone: Gene names are the mouse ones. The sequence runs out 1 residue before the end of the CDR3; the remainder is reconstructed from the germline J gene. J is TRBJ1-1 and V is TRBV26, with TRBD1 as a possible D gene (6 bases). The CDR3 spans 10 residues. Between the trimmed V and J ends, which lost 2 bases and 11 bases, there was a span of 6 bases. Germline loops: CDR1 KGHPV, CDR2 FQNQEV (reference sequence). This CDR3 reads CASSLTGVFF. The CDR3 DNA, read in part, is TGTGCCAGCAGTCTGACAGGGGTCTTC.

Concerning this clone itself: Mouse gene names apply. The read ends 1 residue before the CDR3 terminus; that terminus is restored from the germline J gene. The chain links TRBV16 to TRBJ1-1; D unresolved. Germline lookup yields CDR1 SGHSA and CDR2 FRNQAP. V lost 5 bases to trimming and J lost 1 base, with 5 bases between them. The CDR3 consists of 12 residues. Incomplete CDR3 DNA: TGTGCAAGCAGCCCAAAAAACACAGAAGTCTTC. It is translated as CASSPKNTEVF. The CDR3 as a whole reads CASSPKNTEVFF.

This clone was observed once. Any gene name here is a mouse gene name. Read data end 1 residue before the CDR3 end; the end is taken from the germline J gene. The rearrangement uses TRBV16 and TRBJ2-3; D remains ambiguous. Trimming took off 1 base at V and 4 bases at J, with 0 bases between the two ends. The CDR3 consists of 11 residues. CDR1 SGHSA and CDR2 FRNQAP come from the germline V gene. This CDR3 reads CASSLAETLYF. CDR3 bases read: TGTGCAAGCAGCTTAGCAGAAACGCTGTAT.

Points on this clone: Germline and genes: mouse. The read ends 1 residue before the CDR3 terminus; that terminus is restored from the germline J gene. This sequence joins TRBV15 and TRBJ2-5; 7 bases fit TRBD2. The V gene end was trimmed by 6 bases and the J gene end by 3 bases; junction bases not matched to a gene: 3. CDR1 SGHND and CDR2 FRSKSL come from the germline V gene. The CDR3 loop spans 13 amino acids. The CDR3 loop reads CASRPTGQDTQYF. CDR3 bases read: TGTGCCAGCAGACCGACTGGGCAAGACACCCAGTAC. Based on the CDR3 plus reference TRBV15 and TRBJ2-5, the full variable domain is DAGVTQTPRHEVAEKGQTIILKCEPVSGHNDLFWYRQTKIQGLELLSYFRSKSLMEDGGAFKDRFKAEMLNSSFSTLKIQPTEPKDSAVYLCASRPTGQDTQYFGPGTRLLVL.

Comment on this clone: Gene names follow the mouse nomenclature. Read data end 1 residue before the CDR3 end; the end is taken from the germline J gene. The V and J genes are TRBV29 and TRBJ2-7; D is unresolved. Trimming pared 2 bases from V and 4 bases from J, leaving 6 bases between. In germline, CDR1 is MSHET, CDR2 SYDVDS. This CDR3 comprises 12 residues. The part of the CDR3 DNA that was read is TGTGCTAGCAGTTTACGCAGGTATGAACAGTAC. Translation gives CASSLRRYEQY. The full CDR3 protein is CASSLRRYEQYF.

As concerns this clone: The genes and germline here are from mouse. The read ends 1 residue before the CDR3 terminus; that terminus is restored from the germline J gene. This sequence joins TRBV3 and TRBJ1-1; maybe TRBD1 (5 bases). CDR1 and CDR2 (germline): SNHLY, FYNGKV (reference sequence). The CDR3 loop spans 12 amino acids. V lost 2 bases and J 5 bases, leaving 6 bases between the germline ends. This chain's CDR3 is CASSLRGTEVFF. The sequenced part of the CDR3 DNA is TGTGCCAGCAGCTTACGGGGGACAGAAGTCTTC.

This clone was seen a few times. Mouse germline and gene names are used. Read coverage stops 1 residue before the CDR3 terminus; the germline J gene supplies the remainder. This chain links TRBV1 with TRBJ1-1, with 9 bases lining up with TRBD1. CDR1 is NSQYPW, CDR2 LRSPGD, per germline (reference sequence). V was pared by 1 base and J by 4 bases, with 1 base of the junction left unmatched. The CDR3 has 14 amino acids. CDR3 DNA (partial): TGCACCTGCAGTGCAGGACAGGGGGGCACAGAAGTCTTC. This gives the protein CTCSAGQGGTEVF. The whole CDR3 protein is CTCSAGQGGTEVFF.

By sample share, this clone is medium-sized. The listed genes are named as in mouse. The sequence runs out 1 residue before the end of the CDR3; the remainder is reconstructed from the germline J gene. This chain links TRBV14 with TRBJ2-7; 9 bases line up with TRBD2. The CDR3 has 13 residues. Germline V gene data show CDR1 as SGHDT and CDR2 as FRDEAV. With 6 bases clipped from V and 2 bases from J, the junction kept 3 bases outside the gene matches. CDR3 sequence: CASKPGGAYEQYF. The CDR3 DNA, read in part, is TGTGCCAGCAAGCCTGGGGGGGCCTATGAACAGTAC.

Of note for this clone: These gene names are mouse names. This CDR3 is CASVGGRNYAEQFF. The sequenced CDR3 bases are TGTGCCAGCGTAGGGGGCAGGAACTATGCTGAGCAGTTC. This chain uses TRBV26 with TRBJ2-1; a weak D match, TRBD1 (7 bases). With the read ending 1 residue before the CDR3 end, the germline J gene is used to fill in that end. Trimming shortened V by 8 bases and J by 1 base, and 12 bases separated the two germline ends. The CDR3 extends over 14 amino acids. Germline V lookup: CDR1 KGHPV, CDR2 FQNQEV (reference sequence).

A remark on this clone: Mouse gene names apply. From the germline J gene comes the end of the CDR3, since the read stops 1 residue before it. This rearrangement joins TRBV2 to TRBJ2-5; D gene ambiguous. V shed 4 bases and J shed 0 bases, with 5 bases lying between them. The CDR3 runs 13 residues. The germline V gene has CDR1 LGHNA and CDR2 YSYQKL. CDR3 bases read: TGTGCCAGCAGCCCCAATAACCAAGACACCCAGTAC. This codes for CASSPNNQDTQY. The full CDR3 protein is CASSPNNQDTQYF.

Remarks on this clone: The genes are named according to mouse. Read sequence stops 1 residue before the CDR3 end, and the germline J gene provides the missing end. The same CDR3 arises from other DNA sequences in this sample as well. The chain carries TRBV16 and TRBJ2-7; the match to TRBD2 covers 13 bases. V was pared by 3 bases and J by 4 bases, with 0 bases of the junction left unmatched. The CDR3 spans 14 residues. The germline V gene has CDR1 SGHSA and CDR2 FRNQAP. The CDR3 protein is CASSLGLGGYEQYF. CDR3 DNA (partial): TGTGCAAGCAGCTTGGGACTGGGGGGGTATGAACAGTAC.

On this clone itself: The germline and genes are mouse ones. Partial CDR3 DNA: TGTGCCAGCAGTCTAGAGGGAGGGGGTCAAAACACCTTGTAC. Encoded protein: CASSLEGGGQNTLY. From start to end, the CDR3 is CASSLEGGGQNTLYF. V is TRBV26 and J is TRBJ2-4; possible D gene TRBD1, 5 bases. The CDR3 end lies 1 residue beyond the end of the read and is filled in from the germline J gene. V was shortened by 3 bases and J by 1 base, with 11 bases between the two germline ends. Germline CDR1 KGHPV, CDR2 FQNQEV (reference sequence). CDR3 size: 15 residues.

About this clone: Germline and genes: mouse. Sequencing ends 1 residue short of the CDR3 end; the germline J gene provides the rest. V gene TRBV20 combines with J gene TRBJ1-4; D possibly corresponds to TRBD1 (5 bases). Germline CDR1 reads GFQATS; CDR2 reads STVNSAI. CDR3 size: 13 residues. V was cut by 0 bases and J by 3 bases, with 5 bases left in between. The sequenced part of the CDR3 DNA is TGTGGTGCTAGGGAGGGGGCCAACGAAAGATTATTT. It translates to CGAREGANERLF. The complete CDR3 protein is CGAREGANERLFF.

As for this clone: Gene names refer to mouse genes. The CDR3 reads CASSLLGANERLFF. The DNA read from the CDR3 is TGTGCCAGCAGTCTGTTGGGTGCGAACGAAAGATTATTT. The chain links TRBV26 to TRBJ1-4, with D uncertain. The observed sequence ends 1 residue before the CDR3 terminus, with the missing tail filled in from the germline J gene. Germline CDR1 is KGHPV and CDR2 is FQNQEV (reference sequence). There are 14 residues in the CDR3. The V gene lost 1 base and the J gene lost 5 bases, with 8 bases spanning the gap.

This clone was observed a handful of times. Genes and germline come from the mouse. The read terminates 1 residue before the CDR3 end, so the remaining end is supplied by the germline J gene. The chain combines TRBV4 with TRBJ2-1, with no clear D. The germline CDR1 and CDR2 sequences are LGHDT and YNNKQL (reference sequence). Trimming took off 4 bases at V and 8 bases at J, with 6 bases between the two ends. The CDR3 loop spans 11 amino acids. The part of the CDR3 DNA that was read is TGTGCCAGCAGCTTAGGGACTGAGCAGTTC. This gives the protein CASSLGTEQF. The entire CDR3 is CASSLGTEQFF.